These 17 T cell receptor beta chains share one sample of origin, sequenced in a study of CD8+ T cells in alopecia areata (dated by TCRdb to between 2018 and 2020). The library was prepared using the immunoSEQ multiplex PCR assay. For TCR sequencing, RNA was extracted from every sample and reverse transcribed into cDNA to serve as template. This is the immuneACCESS table as TCRdb keeps it, with only in-frame sequences that have V and J called. A part of the clones is gone; compared with another copy, unresolved V genes explain less than half, and the rest is unexplained. A total of some 170,000 clones appear in this sample, 67% of them only once. In total, the top ten clones hold approximately 10% of the sample. In the paper's terms, the time point label means: baseline before oral tofacitinib. The material sequenced was CD8+ T cells sorted from blood, taken at week 0. The source is a human donor with alopecia areata.

This clone was seen more than once but under ten times. The chain is built from TRBV29-1 and TRBJ1-2; D ambiguous. The CDR3 runs to 13 residues. Trimming cost V 4 bases and J 1 base, with 10 bases left between them. The germline CDR1 and CDR2 sequences are SQVTM and ANQGSEA. CDR3 nucleotide sequence: TGCAGCGTTGTGGAAGTGAATAACTATGGCTACACCTTC. The encoded protein is CSVVEVNNYGYTF.

The rearrangement joins TRBV29-1 to TRBJ1-2; no clear D gene. Germline CDR1 reads SQVTM; CDR2 reads ANQGSEA. Trimming left V 2 bases short and J 5 bases short, with 6 bases between. This CDR3 has 11 residues. The CDR3: CSVESLYGYTF. CDR3 bases: TGCAGCGTTGAATCACTTTATGGCTACACCTTC. The full variable domain, rest sourced from reference TRBV29-1 and TRBJ1-2, is SAVISQKPSRDICQRGTSLTIQCQVDSQVTMMFWYRQQPGQSLTLIATANQGSEATYESGFVIDKFPISRPNLTFSTLTVSNMSPEDSSIYLCSVESLYGYTFGSGTRLTVV.

CDR3 protein: CASSLTGLAGGNQETQYF. The DNA of the CDR3 is TGCGCCAGCAGCCTGACGGGACTAGCGGGGGGCAACCAAGAGACCCAGTACTTC. The rearrangement uses TRBV4-1 and TRBJ2-5; 15 bases line up with TRBD2. V lost 4 bases to trimming and J lost 0 bases; unmatched junction nucleotides: 6. Germline values: CDR1 MGHRA, CDR2 YSYEKL. The CDR3 length is 18 residues.

The chain uses TRBV29-1 and TRBJ1-3, with a possible D match to TRBD1 (6 bases). Trimming took 6 bases from V and 0 from J, leaving 12 bases between them. Germline V gene lookup returns CDR1 SQVTM and CDR2 ANQGSEA. CDR3 length: 14 amino acids. The CDR3 loop is CSVSGTYSGNTIYF. CDR3 sequence (DNA): TGCAGCGTGTCCGGGACATACTCTGGAAACACCATATATTTT.

This sequence joins TRBV5-6 and TRBJ1-2; TRBD1 is a possible D gene (5 bases). V was shortened by 0 bases and J by 6 bases, with 12 bases between the two germline ends. Germline CDR1 is SGHDT and CDR2 is YYEEEE. CDR3 length: 14 residues. The CDR3 here is CASSLAGRMDGYTF. DNA of the CDR3: TGTGCCAGCAGCTTGGCAGGGAGGATGGATGGCTACACCTTC. The full variable domain, completed using reference TRBV5-6 and TRBJ1-2, is DAGVTQSPTHLIKTRGQQVTLRCSPKSGHDTVSWYQQALGQGPQFIFQYYEEEERQRGNFPDRFSGHQFPNYSSELNVNALLLGDSALYLCASSLAGRMDGYTFGSGTRLTVV.

The chain joins TRBV18 to TRBJ1-1, with D possibly being TRBD1 (5 bases). CDR3 length: 17 residues. The ends were cut back, 3 bases at V and 4 bases at J, with 21 bases in the middle. Germline CDR1 and CDR2: KGHSH and LQKENI. CDR3 sequence (DNA): TGTGCCAGCTCACCCGAGAACCAGGGCGGGGTTGGCACTGAAGCTTTCTTT. The encoded protein is CASSPENQGGVGTEAFF.

This clone was observed a few times. The gene calls are TRBV14 and TRBJ1-5; maybe TRBD1 (6 bases). The V end lost 5 bases, the J end lost 6 bases, and 8 bases lay between the germline ends. Looked up from germline, CDR1 is SGHDN and CDR2 is FVKESK. CDR3 length equals 12 residues. The CDR3 loop reads CASSEGGQPQHF. The CDR3 bases are TGTGCCAGCAGCGAGGGGGGTCAGCCCCAGCATTTT.

The chain employs TRBV2 and TRBJ1-2; no clear D gene. The CDR3 has 15 residues. In germline, CDR1 is SNHLY, CDR2 FYNNEI. V lost 7 bases and J lost 3, with 18 bases in between. The CDR3 is CASTLRAGAYYGYTF. For the CDR3, the DNA is TGTGCCAGCACCCTGCGTGCGGGAGCTTACTATGGCTACACCTTC.

This sequence joins TRBV27 and TRBJ2-3, with D unresolved. Germline values: CDR1 MNHEY, CDR2 SMNVEV (reference sequence). This CDR3 is built from 14 residues. Trimming stripped 6 bases from V and 6 bases from J, with 16 bases between. The CDR3 is CASREDGPGDTQYF. CDR3 nucleotides: TGTGCCAGCAGAGAGGACGGGCCCGGGGATACGCAGTATTTT.

The V and J genes are TRBV13 and TRBJ2-5; D gene ambiguous. The V end was cut by 8 bases, the J end by 6 bases, with 13 bases between. CDR3 length equals 12 residues. In germline, CDR1 is PRHDT, CDR2 FYEKMQ (reference sequence). In DNA, the CDR3 is TGTGCCAGCGGGCCCCGAGGTCAGACCCAGTACTTC. This codes for CASGPRGQTQYF. Based on the CDR3 plus reference TRBV13 and TRBJ2-5, the full variable domain is AAGVIQSPRHLIKEKRETATLKCYPIPRHDTVYWYQQGPGQDPQFLISFYEKMQSDKGSIPDRFSAQQFSDYHSELNMSSLELGDSALYFCASGPRGQTQYFGPGTRLLVL.

This clone has only one observation. The V call is TRBV27, the J call TRBJ2-5; D is uncertain. The germline V gene has CDR1 MNHEY and CDR2 SMNVEV (reference sequence). This CDR3 is built from 13 residues. The V gene lost 4 bases and the J gene lost 5 bases, with 11 bases spanning the gap. The CDR3 coding sequence is TGTGCCAGCAGTTCCGCAGCACCTGAGACCCAGTACTTC. Its translation: CASSSAAPETQYF.

This clone has only a few counts. The chain uses TRBV7-3 and TRBJ2-5, with 9 bases that match TRBD1. CDR3 length: 14 residues. Germline assignment: CDR1 SGHTA and CDR2 FQGTGA. Losses at the gene ends were 5 bases for V and 2 bases for J; bases not matched to a gene: 3. In nucleotides, the CDR3 is TGTGCCAGCAGCGGGACAGGGTCTCAAGAGACCCAGTACTTC. The encoded protein is CASSGTGSQETQYF.

This clone was counted between two and nine times. The CDR3 bases are TGCGCCAGCAGCTCAGACGGTGCCGCCACAGATACGCAGTATTTT. It specifies CASSSDGAATDTQYF. The V and J genes are TRBV5-1 and TRBJ2-3; D gene ambiguous. CDR1 and CDR2 from the germline V gene are SGHRS and YFSETQ. This CDR3 is built from 15 residues. Trimming cost V 3 bases and J 2 bases, with 13 bases left between them.

This sequence joins TRBV10-3 and TRBJ1-6; D not certain. The V end lost 3 bases, the J end lost 1 base, and 7 bases lay between the germline ends. The CDR3 totals 15 residues. Per germline, CDR1 ENHRY and CDR2 SYGVKD. The DNA for the CDR3 is TGTGCCATCAGTGACGAGGGATCCTATAATTCACCCCTCCACTTT. This gives the protein CAISDEGSYNSPLHF.

The chain combines TRBV29-1 with TRBJ2-1; tentative D call: TRBD2 (7 bases). This CDR3 is 15 amino acids long. Germline-derived CDR1 and CDR2 are SQVTM and ANQGSEA. The V end was cut by 6 bases, the J end by 1 base, with 16 bases between. In DNA, the CDR3 is TGCAGCGTGGCTGGGGGGGACATGTCCTACAATGAGCAGTTCTTC. Translated, it gives CSVAGGDMSYNEQFF.

This chain joins TRBV7-6 and TRBJ2-7, with 8 bases lining up with TRBD2. The CDR3 covers 14 residues. Losses at the gene ends were 8 bases for V and 3 bases for J; bases not matched to a gene: 9. CDR1 and CDR2 (germline): SGHVS, FNYEAQ. For the CDR3, the DNA is TGTGCCAGCCGAGGCGCGGGGGGCAGCTACGAGCAGTACTTC. Its translation: CASRGAGGSYEQYF.

The chain employs TRBV30 and TRBJ2-1, with a tentative D call TRBD2 (6 bases). The germline V and J ends were trimmed by 2 bases and 4 bases, with 9 bases remaining between them. Germline V gene data show CDR1 as GTSNPN and CDR2 as SVGIG (reference sequence). CDR3 length equals 13 residues. CDR3: CAWSPSGYNEQFF. The CDR3 DNA sequence: TGTGCCTGGAGTCCGAGCGGGTACAATGAGCAGTTCTTC.